These 14 T cell receptor beta chains were all obtained from the same sample, sequenced in a study of cytomegalovirus exposure and HLA in healthy donors. Clones were read by immunoSEQ multiplex PCR, and TCRdb kept only the in-frame ones, dropping some. The sample shows about 220,000 clones, approximately 87% of them seen only once. The sample taken for sequencing was PBMCs. The receptors originated from a man between 18 and 29 years old in good health and CMV-seronegative.

This chain links TRBV30 with TRBJ2-3; 7 bases map to TRBD2. Per the germline V gene, CDR1 is GTSNPN and CDR2 is SVGIG (reference sequence). The CDR3 length is 17 residues. After removal of 0 bases from V and 2 bases from J, the junction contained 11 bases not matched to a gene. CDR3 DNA: TGTGCCTGGAGTGTATACGGTCTAGCGGAAAACACAGATACGCAGTATTTT. Residues: CAWSVYGLAENTDTQYF.

This clone showed up just once. This chain joins TRBV19 and TRBJ2-7, with D maybe TRBD1 (5 bases). Trimming took off 6 bases at V and 6 bases at J, with 15 bases between the two ends. Germline values: CDR1 LNHDA, CDR2 SQIVND (reference sequence). This CDR3 comprises 13 residues. The CDR3 DNA reads TGTGCCAGTAGAGGGGCGGTGAATAGCGAGCAGTACTTC. Protein sequence: CASRGAVNSEQYF.

The CDR3 is CAWSRAGSLSREQYF. CDR3 DNA sequence: TGTGCCTGGAGTCGAGCGGGATCACTGTCTAGGGAGCAGTACTTC. The chain joins TRBV30 to TRBJ2-7; 7 bases fit TRBD2. CDR1 is GTSNPN, CDR2 SVGIG, per germline (reference sequence). V shed 2 bases, J shed 7 bases, and the junction held 14 bases outside the gene matches. This CDR3 contains 15 residues.

This clone has more than one count but fewer than ten. This chain connects TRBV28 to TRBJ2-1, with a tentative D call TRBD1 (6 bases). Between the trimmed V and J ends, which lost 4 bases and 9 bases, there was a span of 16 bases. The length of the CDR3 is 14 residues. The V gene's germline CDR1 is MDHEN and CDR2 SYDVKM. For the CDR3, the DNA is TGTGCCAGCAGTTCACCCACAGGGCGGGTTGAGCAGTTCTTC. It encodes CASSSPTGRVEQFF.

The V and J genes are TRBV7-9 and TRBJ1-4; D uncertain. Between the trimmed V and J ends, which lost 0 bases and 6 bases, there was a span of 8 bases. CDR1 SEHNR and CDR2 FQNEAQ come from the germline V gene (reference sequence). This CDR3 contains 14 residues. The CDR3 sequence is CASSLAQAYEKLFF. CDR3 in DNA: TGTGCCAGCAGCTTAGCGCAGGCCTATGAAAAACTGTTTTTT.

The V call is TRBV7-2, the J call TRBJ1-6; D unclear. The V gene lost 2 bases and the J gene lost 10 bases, with 9 bases spanning the gap. CDR3 length: 13 residues. Germline CDR1 and CDR2: SGHTA and FQGNSA. The CDR3 protein is CASSLQLQSPLHF. CDR3 DNA: TGTGCCAGCAGCTTACAACTTCAATCACCCCTCCACTTT.

The V call is TRBV28, the J call TRBJ1-5; TRBD1 might be the D (5 bases). CDR1 is MDHEN, CDR2 SYDVKM, per germline. CDR3 length equals 15 residues. V lost 4 bases to trimming and J lost 3 bases, with 13 bases between them. The CDR3 coding sequence is TGTGCCAGCAGTTCACCCAGGGTCCTCAATCAGCCCCAGCATTTT. Protein product: CASSSPRVLNQPQHF.

This chain connects TRBV6-5 to TRBJ2-7; a weak D match, TRBD2 (6 bases). The CDR3 loop spans 15 amino acids. The ends were cut back, 5 bases at V and 2 bases at J, with 16 bases in the middle. The V gene's germline CDR1 is MNHEY and CDR2 SVGAGI. The CDR3 loop is CASSQRRDGPYEQYF. The DNA for the CDR3 is TGTGCCAGCAGTCAGAGGCGGGACGGCCCCTACGAGCAGTACTTC.

In regard to this clone: The sample contains more than one DNA sequence encoding this CDR3. The V gene is TRBV2, the J gene TRBJ2-7; the match to TRBD1 covers 7 bases. Germline V gene sequence: CDR1 SNHLY, CDR2 FYNNEI. This CDR3 is 12 amino acids long. V trimming: 5 bases; J trimming: 3 bases; junction bases outside the gene matches: 1. The CDR3 DNA follows: TGTGCCAGCAGTCGGGACAGCTACGAGCAGTACTTC. It is translated as CASSRDSYEQYF.

The rearrangement uses TRBV7-6 and TRBJ2-2, with TRBD2 identical over 8 bases. The CDR3 extends over 14 amino acids. Trimming at V came to 6 bases and at J to 2 bases, leaving 2 bases not matched to a gene. Per germline, CDR1 SGHVS and CDR2 FNYEAQ. The CDR3 coding sequence is TGTGCCAGCAGACGGGAGGGAAACACCGGGGAGCTGTTTTTT. Protein: CASRREGNTGELFF.

V usage is TRBV7-9 and J usage is TRBJ2-5; 8 nucleotides align to TRBD1. Germline V gene data show CDR1 as SEHNR and CDR2 as FQNEAQ (reference sequence). The CDR3 extends over 14 amino acids. Trimming at V came to 2 bases and at J to 5 bases, leaving 4 bases not matched to a gene. CDR3 in amino acids: CASSLTGGGETQYF. As DNA, the CDR3 is TGTGCCAGCAGCTTAACAGGGGGTGGGGAGACCCAGTACTTC. The full variable domain, in which reference TRBV7-9 and TRBJ2-5 provide the parts outside the CDR3, is DTGVSQNPRHKITKRGQNVTFRCDPISEHNRLYWYRQTLGQGPEFLTYFQNEAQLEKSRLLSDRFSAERPKGSFSTLEIQRTEQGDSAMYLCASSLTGGGETQYFGPGTRLLVL.

V gene TRBV11-2 combines with J gene TRBJ1-6; TRBD1 matches at 10 bases. Germline loops: CDR1 SGHAT, CDR2 FQNNGV. Trimming cost V 5 bases and J 8 bases; bases outside gene matches: 6. The CDR3 has 15 amino acids. The CDR3 DNA sequence: TGTGCCAGCAGCCCACAGGGACAGGGGTATTCACCCCTCCACTTT. Encoded protein: CASSPQGQGYSPLHF.

The genes are TRBV5-1 and TRBJ2-2; weak D call: TRBD1 (5 bases). The V gene lost 0 bases and the J gene lost 5 bases, with 23 bases spanning the gap. The length of the CDR3 is 19 residues. Germline lookup yields CDR1 SGHRS and CDR2 YFSETQ. The CDR3 here is CASSLEDGFRGLGTGELFF. The CDR3 DNA sequence: TGCGCCAGCAGCTTGGAGGATGGGTTTAGGGGCCTGGGAACCGGGGAGCTGTTTTTT.

This rearrangement joins TRBV29-1 to TRBJ2-3; D gene unclear. V was shortened by 3 bases and J by 1 base, with 5 bases between the two germline ends. In germline, CDR1 is SQVTM, CDR2 ANQGSEA. The CDR3 totals 12 residues. As DNA, the CDR3 is TGCAGCGTTGACCTCCGCACAGATACGCAGTATTTT. Translated, it gives CSVDLRTDTQYF.